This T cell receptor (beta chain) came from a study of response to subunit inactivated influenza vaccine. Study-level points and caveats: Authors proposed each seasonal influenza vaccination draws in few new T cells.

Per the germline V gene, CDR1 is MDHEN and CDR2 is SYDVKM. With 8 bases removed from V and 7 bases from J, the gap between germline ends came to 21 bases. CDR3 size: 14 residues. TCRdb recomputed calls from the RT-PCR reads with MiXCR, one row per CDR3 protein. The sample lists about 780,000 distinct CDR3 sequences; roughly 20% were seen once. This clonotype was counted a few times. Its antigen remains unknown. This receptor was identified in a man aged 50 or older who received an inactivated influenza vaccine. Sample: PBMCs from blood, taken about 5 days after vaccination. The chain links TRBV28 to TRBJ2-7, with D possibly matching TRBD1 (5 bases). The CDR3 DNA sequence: TGTGCCAGCGGCCTAAGGGGCTTTCTGTGGGAGCAGTACTTC. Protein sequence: CASGLRGFLWEQYF.